The 19 T cell receptor beta chains below all came from one sample that was sequenced in a study of blood T cells in healthy people across ages. With a J-beta primer mix and a sample-barcoded 5' primer, a second PCR ran 7 to 11 cycles. From the 5' RACE reads, TCRdb called clonotypes with MiXCR, one entry per CDR3 protein. Of around 1,500,000 distinct CDR3 sequences listed, roughly 28% are singletons. The sample consisted of blood. These receptors all come from a woman aged 25 to 45 in good health.

This clonotype was detected ten times or more. This rearrangement joins TRBV10-3 to TRBJ2-7; TRBD1 aligns across 7 bases. Germline loops: CDR1 ENHRY, CDR2 SYGVKD. Trimming cost V 10 bases and J 7 bases; bases outside gene matches: 25. This CDR3 contains 17 residues. CDR3 in amino acids: CATYKTEGTAFVGEQYF. In nucleotides, the CDR3 is TGTGCCACCTACAAAACAGAGGGGACAGCGTTCGTGGGGGAGCAGTACTTC.

This clonotype has just a few counts. V and J are TRBV18 and TRBJ2-7, with a weak D call TRBD1 (8 bases). The germline CDR1 and CDR2 sequences are KGHSH and LQKENI. The germline V and J ends were trimmed by 3 bases and 3 bases, with 15 bases remaining between them. CDR3 length: 15 amino acids. In DNA form, the CDR3 reads TGTGCCAGCTCACCGACAGGGGCGGGGGACTACGAGCAGTACTTC. Amino acids: CASSPTGAGDYEQYF.

The chain combines TRBV15 with TRBJ2-5; D ambiguous. Trimming pared 1 base from V and 11 bases from J, leaving 11 bases between. The CDR3 is made up of 12 amino acids. In germline, CDR1 is LNHNV, CDR2 YYDKDF (reference sequence). The CDR3 region is CATSRGWNEQYF. CDR3 DNA: TGTGCCACCAGCAGAGGCTGGAATGAGCAGTACTTC.

In this sample, this clonotype turned up a few times. J is TRBJ1-6 and V is TRBV12-3 or TRBV12-4; 8 positions match TRBD1. The CDR3 spans 14 residues. Trimming at V came to 6 bases and at J to 10 bases, leaving 8 bases not matched to a gene. CDR3 bases: TGTGCCAGCAGCCCGGGACAGGTCAAGTCACCCCTCCACTTT. Encoded protein: CASSPGQVKSPLHF.

Only a few counts were recorded for this clonotype. CDR3: CATFDLEADTQYF. The CDR3 nucleotides read TGTGCCACCTTTGACCTAGAGGCAGATACGCAGTATTTT. The chain combines TRBV24-1 with TRBJ2-3, with D unclear. The CDR3 covers 13 residues. Between the trimmed V and J ends, which lost 9 bases and 4 bases, there was a span of 13 bases. The germline V gene has CDR1 KGHDR and CDR2 SFDVKD.

This clonotype was picked up a small number of times. V and J are TRBV7-2 and TRBJ2-5; 11 bases are shared with TRBD2. V shed 4 bases, J shed 5 bases, and the junction held 6 bases outside the gene matches. This CDR3 region has 15 residues. Germline CDR1 is SGHTA and CDR2 is FQGNSA. As DNA, the CDR3 is TGTGCCAGCAGCTCGCAGACTAGCGGGGAGGAGACCCAGTACTTC. This translates into CASSSQTSGEETQYF.

This clonotype was seen only once. The rearrangement uses TRBV7-6 and TRBJ1-1; D call uncertain. V was trimmed by 0 bases and J by 4 bases, leaving 9 bases between them. The CDR3 has 14 residues. Germline CDR1 reads SGHVS; CDR2 reads FNYEAQ. Here the CDR3 DNA reads TGTGCCAGCAGCTTAGCTGGGCTAGGCACTGAAGCTTTCTTT. Encoded protein: CASSLAGLGTEAFF.

The chain employs TRBV20-1 and TRBJ1-2; 8 nucleotides agree with TRBD1. This CDR3 has 14 residues. CDR1 is DFQATT, CDR2 SNEGSKA, per germline (reference sequence). With 0 bases clipped from V and 7 bases from J, the junction kept 7 bases outside the gene matches. The CDR3 here is CSARDTGGGGGYTF. The DNA for the CDR3 is TGCAGTGCTAGAGATACAGGGGGAGGTGGTGGCTACACCTTC.

In this sample, this clonotype turned up a few times. This sequence joins TRBV29-1 and TRBJ2-7; TRBD1 might be the D (7 bases). Germline V gives CDR1 SQVTM, CDR2 ANQGSEA. Trimming shortened V by 0 bases and J by 2 bases, and 14 bases separated the two germline ends. CDR3 length: 15 amino acids. CDR3 in DNA: TGCAGCGTTGAAGAGGCCCAGGGGGGCCCCTACGAGCAGTACTTC. This translates into CSVEEAQGGPYEQYF.

This clonotype was seen only a few times. The gene calls are TRBV6-1 and TRBJ2-5, with 7 bases that match TRBD1. The CDR3 runs 14 residues. Trimming took 5 bases from V and 5 from J; bases not matched to a gene: 8. Germline loops: CDR1 MNHNS, CDR2 SASEGT. This CDR3 is CASSIWTGGETQYF. CDR3 nucleotides: TGTGCCAGCAGTATCTGGACAGGCGGTGAGACCCAGTACTTC.

In this sample, this clonotype turned up a few times. The chain employs TRBV4-2 and TRBJ2-3; 8 nucleotides line up with TRBD2. This CDR3 comprises 16 residues. CDR1 is LGHNA and CDR2 is YNFKEQ in the germline V gene. The V segment lost 1 base and the J segment 0 bases; nucleotides outside the gene matches: 3. Here the CDR3 reads CASSQGSGTSTDTQYF. CDR3 nucleotide sequence: TGTGCCAGCAGCCAAGGTAGCGGGACCAGCACAGATACGCAGTATTTT.

This clonotype was recorded many times. The rearrangement links TRBV20-1 to TRBJ2-1; possibly TRBD1 for D (6 bases). Germline CDR1 is DFQATT and CDR2 is SNEGSKA (reference sequence). V lost 2 bases to trimming and J lost 6 bases, with 26 bases between them. The length of the CDR3 is 18 residues. The CDR3 is CSARNPRAGVRGFNEQFF. For the CDR3, the DNA is TGCAGTGCTAGAAATCCCAGGGCAGGGGTAAGGGGTTTCAATGAGCAGTTCTTC.

The chain has TRBV5-1 and TRBJ2-1; 7 bases are shared with TRBD1. Germline V CDR1 and CDR2: SGHRS, YFSETQ. The CDR3 is made up of 15 amino acids. Trimming removed 2 bases from V and 8 bases from J; junction bases left unmatched: 10. The CDR3 DNA reads TGCGCCAGCAGCTTACAGGGGCGCGGCGTGTATGAGCAGTTCTTC. This gives the protein CASSLQGRGVYEQFF. Together with reference TRBV5-1 and TRBJ2-1, the CDR3 gives the full variable domain: KAGVTQTPRYLIKTRGQQVTLSCSPISGHRSVSWYQQTPGQGLQFLFEYFSETQRNKGNFPGRFSGRQFSNSRSEMNVSTLELGDSALYLCASSLQGRGVYEQFFGPGTRLTVL.

This clonotype came up a few times. The V gene is TRBV12-3 or TRBV12-4, the J gene TRBJ2-1; TRBD1 or TRBD2 may be the D gene (5 bases each). Trimming shortened V by 5 bases and J by 10 bases, and 12 bases separated the two germline ends. The CDR3 totals 12 residues. CDR3 region: CASSQLGDEQFF. The CDR3 region has the DNA TGTGCCAGCAGTCAACTAGGGGACGAGCAGTTCTTC.

On this clonotype itself: This may come from a read error, since a much larger clone is one base off. The V gene is TRBV20-1, the J gene TRBJ2-4, with 8 bases aligning to TRBD1. The DNA end is more similar to TRBJ2-7, so the J call may be wrong. This CDR3 has 14 residues. The germline V gene encodes CDR1 DFQATT and CDR2 SNEGSKA (reference sequence). The DNA of the CDR3 is TGCAGGGCTGCGACAGGGGAAGTAGGCTACGAGCAGTACTTC. Protein product: CRAATGEVGYEQYF.

V gene TRBV12-3 or TRBV12-4 combines with J gene TRBJ1-4; D remains unclear. V lost 3 bases, J lost 0 bases, and 17 bases lay in between. CDR3 size: 18 residues. The CDR3 spells CASSFRGSRRATNEKLFF. The DNA of the CDR3 is TGTGCCAGCAGTTTCCGAGGGAGCAGACGAGCAACTAATGAAAAACTGTTTTTT.

The table lists this clonotype with a few counts. CDR3 in amino acids: CSGGVNTGELFF. The CDR3 nucleotides read TGCAGCGGGGGGGTCAACACCGGGGAGCTGTTTTTT. The chain joins TRBV29-1 to TRBJ2-2; possible D gene TRBD2, 6 bases. CDR3 length: 12 amino acids. Germline assignment: CDR1 SQVTM and CDR2 ANQGSEA. V lost 7 bases, J lost 2 bases, and 8 bases lay in between.

This clonotype was counted many times. V usage is TRBV29-1 and J usage is TRBJ1-5; 8 nucleotides match TRBD1. The V and J ends lost 5 bases and 3 bases, in that order; junction bases with no gene match: 3. Per germline, CDR1 SQVTM and CDR2 ANQGSEA. The CDR3 extends over 13 amino acids. This CDR3 reads CSVQGAANQPQHF. The CDR3, as DNA: TGCAGCGTTCAGGGGGCCGCCAATCAGCCCCAGCATTTT.

This clonotype was counted a single time. A junction end diverges from the germline sequence, so it may reflect a read error. The chain carries TRBV15 and TRBJ2-6, with D perhaps TRBD2 (6 bases). This CDR3 has 17 residues. Per the germline V gene, CDR1 is LNHNV and CDR2 is YYDKDF (reference sequence). DNA for the CDR3: TGTGCCACCAGCAGGGAGGGCCGGAACTCTGGGGCCAACGTCCGGACTTTC. The encoded protein is CATSREGRNSGANVRTF.